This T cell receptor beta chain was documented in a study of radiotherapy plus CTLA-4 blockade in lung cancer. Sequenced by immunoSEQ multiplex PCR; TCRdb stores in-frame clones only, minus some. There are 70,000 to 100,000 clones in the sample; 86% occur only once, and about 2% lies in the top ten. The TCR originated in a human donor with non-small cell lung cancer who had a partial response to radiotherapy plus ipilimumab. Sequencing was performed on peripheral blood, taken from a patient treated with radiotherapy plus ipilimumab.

The CDR3 spells CAISDYNQPQHF. The CDR3 bases are TGTGCCATCAGTGATTACAATCAGCCCCAGCATTTT. The rearrangement joins TRBV10-3 to TRBJ1-5; no definite D call. Trimming took 3 bases from V and 3 from J, leaving 3 bases between them. This CDR3 has 12 residues. Germline CDR1 and CDR2: ENHRY and SYGVKD.